The 10 T cell receptor beta chains below were found in one sample sequenced in a study of blood T cell repertoires in COVID-19. TCRdb keeps only in-frame clones here, not all; method: immunoSEQ multiplex PCR. The sample consists of some 130,000 clones, approximately 80% of them appearing once. Sequencing input: peripheral blood. These receptors originate from a woman aged 80 or older with acute or convalescent COVID-19.

This chain uses TRBV5-6 with TRBJ1-2; no clear D. Trimming removed 3 bases at V and 4 bases at J, with 13 bases between. CDR1 and CDR2 from the germline V gene are SGHDT and YYEEEE. This CDR3 spans 14 amino acids. CDR3 protein: CASSSRGGIYGYTF. The CDR3 coding sequence is TGTGCCAGCAGCTCCCGAGGAGGGATCTATGGCTACACCTTC.

In DNA form, the CDR3 reads TGTGCCAGCAGCTTGAGAGCCTCACCCGCCCTCTATGGCTACACCTTC. Translating gives CASSLRASPALYGYTF. The chain recombines TRBV5-6 with TRBJ1-2; the D is unclear. Germline values: CDR1 SGHDT, CDR2 YYEEEE. The CDR3 is 16 residues long. Trimming removed 1 base at V and 4 bases at J, with 17 bases between.

J is TRBJ2-5 and V is TRBV6-6; 7 nucleotides agree with TRBD1. Germline V gene lookup returns CDR1 MNHNY and CDR2 SVGAGI (reference sequence). V was pared by 4 bases and J by 5 bases, with 7 bases of the junction left unmatched. This CDR3 region has 14 residues. The CDR3 is CASSSTGEWETQYF. The CDR3 bases are TGTGCCAGCAGTTCTACAGGGGAATGGGAGACCCAGTACTTC.

The V call is TRBV5-6, the J call TRBJ1-1, with 11 bases lining up with TRBD1. Germline CDR1 and CDR2: SGHDT and YYEEEE. CDR3 size: 15 residues. The trim removed 3 bases at V and 10 bases at J, leaving 11 bases unmatched. As DNA, the CDR3 is TGTGCCAGCAGCTCCTACCCGGGACAGGGGGGAGTAGCTTTCTTT. Translation: CASSSYPGQGGVAFF.

This clone was seen only once. The V and J genes are TRBV4-1 and TRBJ1-2, with D maybe TRBD1 (5 bases). There are 15 residues in the CDR3. Germline CDR1 is MGHRA and CDR2 is YSYEKL. With 0 bases removed from V and 7 bases from J, the gap between germline ends came to 15 bases. DNA for the CDR3: TGCGCCAGCAGCCAAGATACAGGACAATGGAGTGGCTACACCTTC. Its translation is CASSQDTGQWSGYTF.

The chain carries TRBV19 and TRBJ2-2, with TRBD1 matching 9 bases. The CDR3 is 15 residues long. Germline CDR1 and CDR2: LNHDA and SQIVND (reference sequence). Unmatched junction bases numbered 7, after V lost 4 bases and J lost 7 bases. CDR3 in DNA: TGTGCCAGTAGTACCTACAGGGGGCTCGGCGGGGAGCTGTTTTTT. Amino acids: CASSTYRGLGGELFF.

The chain has TRBV5-1 and TRBJ1-1, with D perhaps TRBD1 (5 bases). This CDR3 region has 13 residues. Germline CDR1 reads SGHRS; CDR2 reads YFSETQ. Trimming left V 2 bases short and J 5 bases short, with 10 bases between. Here the CDR3 DNA reads TGCGCCAGCAGCTTCACAGGCGCGACTGAAGCTTTCTTT. Encoded protein: CASSFTGATEAFF.

The genes are TRBV5-1 and TRBJ2-6; tentative D call: TRBD1 (5 bases). The V end lost 4 bases, the J end lost 1 base, and 9 bases lay between the germline ends. CDR3 length: 15 amino acids. CDR1 SGHRS and CDR2 YFSETQ come from the germline V gene. CDR3 coding DNA: TGCGCCAGCAGCCTACAGGCATCTGGGGCCAACGTCCTGACTTTC. Its translation: CASSLQASGANVLTF.

V gene TRBV2 combines with J gene TRBJ2-2; D might be TRBD1 (5 bases). With 3 bases removed from V and 1 base from J, the gap between germline ends came to 9 bases. CDR3 size: 15 residues. Germline V gene data show CDR1 as SNHLY and CDR2 as FYNNEI. The CDR3 region is CASSDWQGNTGELFF. The CDR3 bases are TGTGCCAGCAGTGACTGGCAGGGGAACACCGGGGAGCTGTTTTTT.

The rearrangement joins TRBV9 to TRBJ2-7, with a possible D match to TRBD1 (6 bases). Germline lookup yields CDR1 SGDLS and CDR2 YYNGEE. Trimming removed 3 bases from V and 0 bases from J, with 13 bases in between. CDR3 size: 15 residues. CDR3 loop: CASSARDTDSYEQYF. In DNA form, the CDR3 reads TGTGCCAGCAGCGCCCGGGACACTGACTCCTACGAGCAGTACTTC. Filled out from reference TRBV9 and TRBJ2-7, the complete variable domain reads DSGVTQTPKHLITATGQRVTLRCSPRSGDLSVYWYQQSLDQGLQFLIQYYNGEERAKGNILERFSAQQFPDLHSELNLSSLELGDSALYFCASSARDTDSYEQYFGPGTRLTVT.